Given below is one TCR beta chain in context. This clonotype was counted many times. The antigen it recognizes is unknown. No clone much larger than this one lies a single base away; base qualities are absent. The library was built by means of multiplex PCR. These reads were obtained on an Illumina HiSeq 4000. TCR beta libraries were built with iRepertoire HTBI primers and Arm-PCR amplification of CDR3 regions. Before sequencing, the PCR products went through gel purification. The study's processing was this. A total of fewer than 70 TRBV and some 15 TRBJ segments were identified across samples and were used for gene usage analysis of CDR3 amino acid clonotypes. Filtered high-quality paired reads were merged into contigs using COPE and FqMerger. Contigs were aligned with BLAST to IMGT TRBV, TRBD and TRBJ reference genes, and CDR3 was defined per IMGT. Any clonotype with a frequency above 0.1% was counted as a highly expanded clone. Shannon entropy served as the measure of repertoire diversity, while the Gini coefficient captured V-J evenness. Public clonotypes were defined as clonotypes shared by more than one individual. The public reads were reprocessed in TCRdb via fastp at Q25 and MiXCR, keeping in-frame beta chains. Each record represents a unique CDR3 protein, reported with the most common genes and DNA among its rows. The V and J calls here are based on TCRdb, not the publication. The sample table records some 340,000 distinct CDR3 sequences; 20% to 25% of these occur just once. Approximately 28% of the sample is in the top ten clones.

These data belong to a study of regulatory T cells in long-lasting Graves disease (dated by TCRdb to the early 2020s). For the wider study: Persistent Graves' disease meant more than 5 years of antithyroid drug treatment with TSH receptor autoantibodies that stayed positive. The study was conducted in China and was registered as a clinical trial. A total of around 35 samples underwent TCR sequencing: about 13 from persistent and approximately 20 from newly diagnosed Graves' disease patients. This study used TCR sequencing and RNA sequencing of peripheral blood to compare persistent Graves' disease patients against newly diagnosed Graves' disease patients. Antithyroid drugs had been taken for approximately 10 years on average by persistent Graves' disease patients in the clinical cohort.

What the authors observed across the whole study: Persistent Graves' disease patients showed lower TCR Shannon entropy and fewer highly expanded clones than newly diagnosed patients, suggesting clonal expansion. Only peripheral blood was studied, because thyroid tissue, the primary lesion, was inaccessible. More public clonotypes were shared among persistent patients (under 3,000) than among newly diagnosed patients (966). The authors noted that the small sample size was a limitation that may lower accuracy. Only the TCR beta chain was sequenced and analyzed.

The intended sense of this specimen's time point label: persistent/refractory GD, antithyroid drugs over 5 years with positive TRAb. For both TCR sequencing and RNA sequencing, RNA was extracted from PBMCs in TRIzol. Graves' disease was diagnosed according to American Thyroid Association guidelines. Patients for the study were recruited at an endocrinology department in Xi'an, China. Each patient gave about 8.1 milliliters of peripheral blood, collected in an EDTA anticoagulant tube. Ficoll Paque Plus density gradient separation was used to isolate PBMCs, and no further T cell sorting was performed. RNA quality was checked with an Agilent 2100 Bioanalyzer and agarose gel, and concentration with a NanoDrop 2000. The sample in question was peripheral blood mononuclear cells (PBMCs), obtained when the disease was refractory, from a patient treated with antithyroid drugs. The origin of this receptor is a woman aged 40 to 49 with Graves disease. Donor details come from another sample of the same person, matched by shared clones.

The CDR3: CASSPLDRGFGYTF. The DNA sequence is TGTGCCAGCAGCCCTTTGGACAGGGGGTTTGGCTACACCTTC. The chain couples TRBV28 to TRBJ1-2; TRBD1 lines up with 10 middle nucleotides. V loses 6 bases at its end and J loses 7 bases; junction bases beyond the gene matches: 8. CDR1 and CDR2 are drawn from the germline V gene: MDHEN, SYDVKM. The CDR3 measures 14 amino acids from cysteine to phenylalanine. Just CDR3 DNA is preserved here, 42 bases in frame from base 1.